This TCR beta chain was captured by sequencing in a study of cytomegalovirus exposure and HLA in healthy donors. Regarding the study as a whole: TCR clusters originating in the first cohort tended to co-occur in the 100 to 150 validation repertoires, according to a later analysis.

This clone was seen once. Its specificity is unknown. The CDR3 runs 16 residues. The germline V gene encodes CDR1 LNHNV and CDR2 YYDKDF (reference sequence). V shed 5 bases, J shed 1 base, and the junction held 11 bases outside the gene matches. The table came from immunoSEQ multiplex PCR; TCRdb's copy has only in-frame clones and leaves some out. Of some 170,000 clones listed, about nine tenths are singletons. The gene calls are TRBV15 and TRBJ2-7; 7 bases fit TRBD2. The sequence was obtained from a man aged 30 to 45 in good health and CMV-seropositive. Sequenced input: PBMCs. The DNA for the CDR3 is TGTGCCACCAGCGGGGAGGCACCTAGCGGTTCCTACGAGCAGTACTTC. This encodes CATSGEAPSGSYEQYF.